Here is one T cell receptor (beta chain) with its context. The CDR3 runs to 16 residues. Germline CDR1 and CDR2: SNHLY and FYNNEI. V lost 3 bases, J lost 3 bases, and 8 bases stayed unmatched. These data come from a study of cytomegalovirus exposure and HLA in healthy donors. It was with 60 Vbeta and 13 Jbeta primers that the PCR ran. Profiling relied on immunoSEQ multiplex PCR, and the TCRdb table lists in-frame clones only, not all of them. Found here are under 250,000 clones, 60% to 80% of them singletons; the top ten hold 2.9%. Sequencing was carried out using PBMCs. This TCR was recovered from a woman aged 25 to 39 in good health and CMV-seronegative. The rearrangement joins TRBV2 to TRBJ2-7; 10 nucleotides align to TRBD2. The CDR3 DNA is TGTGCCAGCAGTGATCTTCCAACTAGCGGGATCTACGAGCAGTACTTC. This sequence encodes CASSDLPTSGIYEQYF.